Listed here are 9 T cell receptor beta chains from one sample, sequenced in a study of blood T cell repertoires in COVID-19. Profiling relied on immunoSEQ multiplex PCR, and the TCRdb table lists in-frame clones only, not all of them. The sample includes roughly 160,000 clones, 86% of them seen just once. Specimen: peripheral blood. The receptors come from a man younger than 35 with acute or convalescent COVID-19.

The J gene is TRBJ1-1, the V gene TRBV11-1; TRBD1 aligns across 8 bases. The CDR3 extends over 16 amino acids. V was pared by 5 bases and J by 0 bases, with 8 bases of the junction left unmatched. Per germline, CDR1 SGHAT and CDR2 FQDESV (reference sequence). The CDR3 region has the DNA TGTGCCAGCAGCACAACCTGGACAGGGCTGAACACTGAAGCTTTCTTT. It translates to CASSTTWTGLNTEAFF.

The sample holds a few counts of this clone. This sequence joins TRBV4-1 and TRBJ2-6, with 10 nucleotides matching TRBD1. V lost 0 bases, J lost 0 bases, and 5 bases stayed unmatched. CDR1 is MGHRA, CDR2 YSYEKL, per germline. There are 19 residues in the CDR3. The CDR3 spells CASSQDGTGAVSGANVLTF. DNA for the CDR3: TGCGCCAGCAGCCAAGACGGGACAGGGGCCGTCTCTGGGGCCAACGTCCTGACTTTC.

The V and J genes are TRBV7-3 and TRBJ2-1, with 11 bases identical to TRBD2. There are 17 residues in the CDR3. Looked up from germline, CDR1 is SGHTA and CDR2 is FQGTGA. Unmatched junction bases numbered 7, after V lost 5 bases and J lost 1 base. The CDR3 here is CASSVRGTSGSYNEQFF. The DNA for the CDR3 is TGTGCCAGCAGCGTAAGAGGGACTAGCGGTTCCTACAATGAGCAGTTCTTC.

V and J are TRBV9 and TRBJ2-1, with D possibly matching TRBD2 (6 bases). Germline V gene lookup returns CDR1 SGDLS and CDR2 YYNGEE. This CDR3 is 14 amino acids long. V lost 3 bases and J lost 7, with 14 bases in between. CDR3 sequence: CASSGGDRTNEQFF. The CDR3 DNA is TGTGCCAGCAGCGGGGGGGACCGTACTAATGAGCAGTTCTTC.

This clone has a handful of counts. V gene TRBV9 combines with J gene TRBJ1-5, with 7 bases identical to TRBD1. The CDR3 length is 14 residues. V lost 3 bases to trimming and J lost 4 bases; unmatched junction nucleotides: 4. Germline loops: CDR1 SGDLS, CDR2 YYNGEE. CDR3 region: CASSGQDRNQPQHF. CDR3 DNA sequence: TGTGCCAGCAGCGGACAGGACAGGAATCAGCCCCAGCATTTT.

The chain employs TRBV18 and TRBJ1-2, with a weak D call TRBD1 (5 bases). Per germline, CDR1 KGHSH and CDR2 LQKENI. CDR3 length equals 14 residues. V was trimmed by 0 bases and J by 4 bases, leaving 9 bases between them. DNA for the CDR3: TGTGCCAGCTCACCACCGCTCAGGGTCTATGGCTACACCTTC. As protein: CASSPPLRVYGYTF.

This clone has only a few counts. V gene TRBV7-9 combines with J gene TRBJ1-6; D perhaps matches TRBD1 (5 bases). V gave up 5 bases and J gave up 5 bases, with 16 bases separating them. The CDR3 consists of 16 residues. Germline V lookup: CDR1 SEHNR, CDR2 FQNEAQ (reference sequence). DNA for the CDR3: TGTGCCAGCAGCCGTATGCGGGGCATGAATAATTCACCCCTCCACTTT. Amino acid sequence: CASSRMRGMNNSPLHF.

The chain employs TRBV5-6 and TRBJ2-5; 8 bases are a match to TRBD1. Germline V gives CDR1 SGHDT, CDR2 YYEEEE. The CDR3 extends over 14 amino acids. V lost 0 bases to trimming and J lost 5 bases; unmatched junction nucleotides: 3. CDR3: CASSLGTGGETQYF. CDR3 sequence (DNA): TGTGCCAGCAGCTTGGGTACAGGGGGTGAGACCCAGTACTTC.

CDR3 bases: TGTGCCAGCCTTCGACAGGGGGCAGGCACCGGGGAGCTGTTTTTT. Its protein is CASLRQGAGTGELFF. The V gene is TRBV19, the J gene TRBJ2-2, with TRBD1 identical over 10 bases. The CDR3 length is 15 residues. The junction had 8 bases not matched to a gene; V was cut back by 9 bases and J by 4 bases. Germline CDR1 reads LNHDA; CDR2 reads SQIVND (reference sequence).